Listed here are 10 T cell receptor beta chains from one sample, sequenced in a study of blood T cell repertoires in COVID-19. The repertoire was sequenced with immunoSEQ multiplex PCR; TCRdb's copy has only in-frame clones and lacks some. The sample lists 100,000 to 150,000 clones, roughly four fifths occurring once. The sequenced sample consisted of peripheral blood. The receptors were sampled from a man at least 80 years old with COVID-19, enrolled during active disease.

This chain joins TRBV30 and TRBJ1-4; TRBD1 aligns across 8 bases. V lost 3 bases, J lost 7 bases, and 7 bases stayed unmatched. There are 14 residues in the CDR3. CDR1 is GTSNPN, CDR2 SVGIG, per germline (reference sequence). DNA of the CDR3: TGTGCCTGGAGCGGACAGGGTAGCGGTGAAAAACTGTTTTTT. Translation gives CAWSGQGSGEKLFF.

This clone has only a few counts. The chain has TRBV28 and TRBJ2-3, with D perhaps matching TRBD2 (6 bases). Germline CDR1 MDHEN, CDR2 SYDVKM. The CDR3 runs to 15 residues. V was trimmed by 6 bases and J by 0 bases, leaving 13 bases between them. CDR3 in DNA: TGTGCCAGCAGGAATCCCGGGACTAGCACAGATACGCAGTATTTT. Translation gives CASRNPGTSTDTQYF.

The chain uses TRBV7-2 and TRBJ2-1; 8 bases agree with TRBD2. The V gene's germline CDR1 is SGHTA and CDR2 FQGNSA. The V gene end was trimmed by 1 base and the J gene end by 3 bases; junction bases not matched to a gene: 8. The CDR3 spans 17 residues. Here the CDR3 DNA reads TGTGCCAGCAGCTTAGGGAAACTAGCGGCCGGCTACAATGAGCAGTTCTTC. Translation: CASSLGKLAAGYNEQFF.

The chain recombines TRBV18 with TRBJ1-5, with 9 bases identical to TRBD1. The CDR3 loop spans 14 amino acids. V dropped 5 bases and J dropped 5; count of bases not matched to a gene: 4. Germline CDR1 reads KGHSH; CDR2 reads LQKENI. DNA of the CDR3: TGTGCCAGCTCAGGGGGACAGGGAGATCAGCCCCAGCATTTT. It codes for CASSGGQGDQPQHF.

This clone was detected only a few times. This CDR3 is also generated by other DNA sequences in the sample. DNA of the CDR3: TGTGCCAGCAGTTACTCTGGAGGGGATAATTCACCCCTCCACTTT. Translation: CASSYSGGDNSPLHF. The chain links TRBV6-5 to TRBJ1-6; D is possibly TRBD1 (5 bases). V lost 0 bases and J 5 bases, leaving 8 bases between the germline ends. Germline CDR1 is MNHEY and CDR2 is SVGAGI. The CDR3 contains 15 residues.

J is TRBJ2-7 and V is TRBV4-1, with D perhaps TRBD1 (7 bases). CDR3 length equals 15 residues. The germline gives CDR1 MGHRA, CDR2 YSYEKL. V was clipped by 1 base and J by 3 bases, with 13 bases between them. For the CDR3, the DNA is TGCGCCAGCAGCCAAGGTGGGACAGCGGGCTACGAGCAGTACTTC. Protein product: CASSQGGTAGYEQYF.

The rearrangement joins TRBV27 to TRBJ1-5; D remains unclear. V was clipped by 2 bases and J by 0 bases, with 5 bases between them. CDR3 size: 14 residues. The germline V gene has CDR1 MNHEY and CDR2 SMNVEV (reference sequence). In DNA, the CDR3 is TGTGCCAGCAGTTTAGGCCTTAGCAATCAGCCCCAGCATTTT. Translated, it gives CASSLGLSNQPQHF.

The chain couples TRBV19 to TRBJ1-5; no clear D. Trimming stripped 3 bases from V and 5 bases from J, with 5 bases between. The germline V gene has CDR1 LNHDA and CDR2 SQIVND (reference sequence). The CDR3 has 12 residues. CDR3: CASSIPDQPQHF. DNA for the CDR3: TGTGCCAGTAGTATCCCCGATCAGCCCCAGCATTTT.

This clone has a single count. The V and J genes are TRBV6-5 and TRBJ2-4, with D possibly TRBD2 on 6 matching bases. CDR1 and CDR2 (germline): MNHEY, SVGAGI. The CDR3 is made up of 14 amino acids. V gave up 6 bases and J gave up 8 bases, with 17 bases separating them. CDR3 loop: CASRRLRDFDIQYF. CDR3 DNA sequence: TGTGCCAGCAGGAGGTTGCGGGACTTCGACATTCAGTACTTC.

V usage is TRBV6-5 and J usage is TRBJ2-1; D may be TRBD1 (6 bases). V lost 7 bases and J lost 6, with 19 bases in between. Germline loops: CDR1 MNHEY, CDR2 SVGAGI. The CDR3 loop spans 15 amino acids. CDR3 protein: CASTLSSGARNEQFF. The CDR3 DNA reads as TGTGCCAGCACCCTATCGTCAGGGGCGCGCAATGAGCAGTTCTTC.